Presented here are 26 T cell receptor beta chains from one specimen sequenced in a study of identical twins. TCRdb analysed the 5' RACE reads with MiXCR anew, one entry per CDR3 protein. The sample shows roughly 1.6 million distinct CDR3 sequences, around a third of them seen only once. The sample consisted of cord blood. Every receptor here comes from a newborn girl in good health.

The chain is built from TRBV20-1 and TRBJ2-1, with D tentatively TRBD2 (5 bases). Near its end, the DNA agrees better with TRBJ2-7, so the J call may be wrong. Looked up from germline, CDR1 is DFQATT and CDR2 is SNEGSKA (reference sequence). This CDR3 contains 15 residues. In nucleotides, the CDR3 is TGCAGTGCTAGAAAAGCGGATAGCTCCTACAATGAGCAGTACTTC. Encoded protein: CSARKADSSYNEQYF.

The chain links TRBV20-1 to TRBJ1-6, with D perhaps TRBD1 (6 bases). V was clipped by 5 bases and J by 10 bases, with 18 bases between them. CDR1 is DFQATT and CDR2 is SNEGSKA in the germline V gene (reference sequence). This CDR3 is 14 amino acids long. CDR3 DNA: TGCAGTGCTCCAAAATCGGTTACAGGGTCACCCCTCCACTTT. Its translation is CSAPKSVTGSPLHF.

This chain links TRBV21-1 with TRBJ2-1. TRBV21-1 is assigned pseudogene status. The CDR3 runs to 14 residues. The CDR3 sequence is CASSKGFCFNEQFF. For the CDR3, the DNA is TGTGCCAGCAGCAAGGGGTTTTGTTTCAATGAGCAGTTCTTC.

This clonotype was seen only a few times. The V call is TRBV29-1, the J call TRBJ2-1; TRBD2 matches at 8 bases. Germline V gene sequence: CDR1 SQVTM, CDR2 ANQGSEA. After removal of 3 bases from V and 7 bases from J, the junction contained 2 bases not matched to a gene. CDR3 length: 12 amino acids. CDR3 in DNA: TGCAGCGTTGACCGGGGGGGAAATGAGCAGTTCTTC. Translating it yields CSVDRGGNEQFF.

The chain couples TRBV3-1 to TRBJ2-1; tentatively, D is TRBD1 or TRBD2 (5 bases each). The CDR3 length is 16 residues. V was pared by 0 bases and J by 6 bases, with 15 bases between. Germline-derived CDR1 and CDR2 are LGHDT and YNNKEL (reference sequence). The CDR3: CASSQDPYGAGNEQFF. The DNA for the CDR3 is TGTGCCAGCAGCCAAGACCCGTATGGGGCGGGCAATGAGCAGTTCTTC.

The chain couples TRBV7-2 to TRBJ1-3; the D gene is possibly TRBD1 (5 bases). This CDR3 region has 13 residues. The V gene lost 4 bases and the J gene lost 3 bases, with 7 bases spanning the gap. The germline V gene has CDR1 SGHTA and CDR2 FQGNSA. CDR3 nucleotides: TGTGCCAGCAGCTCAAGGGGTGGAAACACCATATATTTT. Protein product: CASSSRGGNTIYF.

The rearrangement uses TRBV24-1 and TRBJ2-7; possibly TRBD1 for D (5 bases). Germline CDR1 and CDR2: KGHDR and SFDVKD. The CDR3 is 14 residues long. Deletions cut 4 bases from V and 1 base from J, with 10 bases between. CDR3 DNA: TGTGCCACCAGTGAAAACGGACATTCCTACGAGCAGTACTTC. Its protein product is CATSENGHSYEQYF.

This clonotype appeared many times. A single base separates this from a much larger clone, so it may be a read error. The chain joins TRBV27 to TRBJ2-7; D unresolved. Deletions cut 0 bases from V and 3 bases from J, with 6 bases between. Germline V CDR1 and CDR2: MNHEY, SMNVEV (reference sequence). This CDR3 is 13 amino acids long. CDR3 DNA sequence: TGTGCCAGCAGTTTATCAGGGTACTACGAGCAGTACTTC. Its protein is CASSLSGYYEQYF.

The genes are TRBV10-3 and TRBJ2-3; no clear D. Germline CDR1 is ENHRY and CDR2 is SYGVKD. The length of the CDR3 is 16 residues. Deletions cut 6 bases from V and 2 bases from J, with 18 bases between. CDR3 coding DNA: TGTGCCATCAGCCCCCGGGTAGCCACACACACAGATACGCAGTATTTT. Translating it yields CAISPRVATHTDTQYF.

This chain joins TRBV6-5 and TRBJ2-7; TRBD1 might be the D (6 bases). The CDR3 consists of 15 residues. The germline V and J ends were trimmed by 2 bases and 2 bases, with 13 bases remaining between them. Germline lookup yields CDR1 MNHEY and CDR2 SVGAGI. CDR3 nucleotide sequence: TGTGCCAGCAGTTACCAACACGGACAGCCCTACGAGCAGTACTTC. It translates to CASSYQHGQPYEQYF.

CDR3: CSARDLDSRTQYF. The CDR3 bases are TGCAGTGCTAGAGATCTCGACAGCCGAACGCAGTATTTT. The rearrangement links TRBV20-1 to TRBJ2-3; TRBD1 might be the D (5 bases). The germline V gene encodes CDR1 DFQATT and CDR2 SNEGSKA (reference sequence). This CDR3 contains 13 residues. The V end lost 0 bases, the J end lost 9 bases, and 13 bases lay between the germline ends.

This chain joins TRBV6-2 or TRBV6-3 and TRBJ2-6, with TRBD1 identical over 7 bases. V shed 4 bases, J shed 2 bases, and the junction held 2 bases outside the gene matches. In germline, CDR1 is MNHEY, CDR2 SVGEGT. This CDR3 has 15 residues. CDR3 sequence (DNA): TGTGCCAGCAGTTCAGGGGGTACTGGGGCCAACGTCCTGACTTTC. Its translation is CASSSGGTGANVLTF.

The sample holds a few counts of this clonotype. V and J are TRBV7-9 and TRBJ1-4; the match to TRBD1 covers 8 bases. In germline, CDR1 is SEHNR, CDR2 FQNEAQ (reference sequence). This CDR3 has 16 amino acids. The trim removed 5 bases at V and 3 bases at J, leaving 8 bases unmatched. CDR3 protein: CASSPRTGWPNEKLFF. CDR3 coding DNA: TGTGCCAGCAGCCCGCGGACAGGGTGGCCTAATGAAAAACTGTTTTTT.

The sample holds a few counts of this clonotype. This chain uses TRBV4-1 with TRBJ2-1; TRBD2 matches 10 bases. The CDR3 extends over 19 amino acids. V was clipped by 1 base and J by 3 bases; unmatched bases: 12. Germline lookup yields CDR1 MGHRA and CDR2 YSYEKL. The CDR3 loop is CASSQASGGAFWDYNEQFF. The CDR3 DNA sequence: TGCGCCAGCAGCCAAGCAAGCGGGGGGGCCTTCTGGGACTACAATGAGCAGTTCTTC.

The chain employs TRBV6-2 or TRBV6-3 and TRBJ2-5; 11 nucleotides agree with TRBD2. The CDR3 consists of 16 residues. Germline CDR1 MNHEY, CDR2 SVGEGT. With V trimmed by 4 bases and J by 11 bases, 15 bases remained unmatched. The CDR3 DNA follows: TGTGCCAGCAGTTCACTAGCGGGAGTTTTCTACAATGAGCAGTACTTC. Protein: CASSSLAGVFYNEQYF.

On this clonotype: This is likely a read error, given that the CDR3 carries no conserved phenylalanine or tryptophan at its end. The chain has TRBV5-1 and TRBJ2-3; tentatively, D is TRBD1 (6 bases). This CDR3 is built from 17 residues. Per germline, CDR1 SGHRS and CDR2 YFSETQ. Trimming removed 3 bases from V and 0 bases from J, with 17 bases in between. CDR3 DNA: TGCGCCAGCAGCTACCGGTACAGGGCATATAGCACAGATACGCAGTATTAT. This translates into CASSYRYRAYSTDTQYY.

This clonotype was counted ten times or more. The chain has TRBV12-3 or TRBV12-4 and TRBJ1-1; D remains unclear. Trimming shortened V by 6 bases and J by 8 bases, and 13 bases separated the two germline ends. This CDR3 contains 12 residues. CDR3 sequence: CASSPDKKEAFF. The DNA for the CDR3 is TGTGCCAGCAGCCCAGACAAGAAAGAAGCTTTCTTT.

V is TRBV29-1 and J is TRBJ1-2, with 9 bases that match TRBD1. This CDR3 comprises 16 residues. Germline trimming cut 4 bases from V and 6 bases from J; bases unmatched to any gene: 15. Germline V CDR1 and CDR2: SQVTM, ANQGSEA. CDR3 amino acids: CSVVVLLRDRVDGYTF. The CDR3 DNA reads TGCAGCGTTGTTGTCCTGCTACGGGACAGGGTGGATGGCTACACCTTC.

The chain recombines TRBV24-1 with TRBJ1-2, with a weak D call TRBD1 (5 bases). Germline V gene data show CDR1 as KGHDR and CDR2 as SFDVKD. The CDR3 sequence is 12 residues long. V lost 7 bases and J 8 bases, leaving 13 bases between the germline ends. The CDR3, as DNA: TGTGCCACCAGGGGGGGAGGAGGCGGCTACACCTTC. Translating it yields CATRGGGGGYTF.

The chain carries TRBV7-2 and TRBJ2-1; D remains ambiguous. Trimming removed 6 bases at V and 0 bases at J, with 18 bases between. This CDR3 contains 17 residues. Germline assignment: CDR1 SGHTA and CDR2 FQGNSA. CDR3 region: CASRTSGTGSSYNEQFF. CDR3 in DNA: TGTGCCAGCAGGACCTCTGGAACTGGTAGCTCCTACAATGAGCAGTTCTTC.

The sample holds a few counts of this clonotype. The chain has TRBV12-3 or TRBV12-4 and TRBJ2-3; 9 nucleotides line up with TRBD2. V dropped 5 bases and J dropped 4; count of bases not matched to a gene: 10. The CDR3 sequence is 16 residues long. The CDR3, as DNA: TGTGCCAGCAGTAGTAGCGGGGGCGCCGACCCAGATACGCAGTATTTT. This codes for CASSSSGGADPDTQYF.

V and J are TRBV12-5 and TRBJ2-1, with D possibly matching TRBD1 (5 bases). Germline values: CDR1 LGHNT, CDR2 FRNRAP. V dropped 1 base and J dropped 10 bases, with 8 bases sitting between them. This CDR3 has 12 amino acids. In DNA form, the CDR3 reads TGTGCTAGTGGTTTGGCAGGGCACGAGCAGTTCTTC. Translation gives CASGLAGHEQFF.

The chain links TRBV12-3 or TRBV12-4 to TRBJ1-1, with 10 positions matching TRBD1. The junction had 9 bases not matched to a gene; V was cut back by 6 bases and J by 11 bases. The CDR3 has 13 residues. The CDR3, as DNA: TGTGCCAGCAGCCCGGGACAGGGGATTGCGGCTTTCTTT. It specifies CASSPGQGIAAFF.

The chain is built from TRBV20-1 and TRBJ2-7, with 8 nucleotides matching TRBD2. Germline CDR1 DFQATT, CDR2 SNEGSKA (reference sequence). CDR3 length equals 13 residues. V dropped 3 bases and J dropped 2; count of bases not matched to a gene: 3. The CDR3 sequence is CSASGGDAYEQYF. CDR3 DNA sequence: TGCAGTGCTAGCGGGGGGGACGCCTACGAGCAGTACTTC.

This clonotype was detected many times. The CDR3 sequence is CASSLRAEQYF. The CDR3 coding sequence is TGTGCCAGCAGCCTGAGGGCCGAGCAGTACTTC. The V and J genes are TRBV3-1 and TRBJ2-7, with D perhaps matching TRBD2 (5 bases). This CDR3 is 11 amino acids long. Germline loops: CDR1 LGHDT, CDR2 YNNKEL (reference sequence). The V end lost 4 bases, the J end lost 6 bases, and 7 bases lay between the germline ends.

The chain couples TRBV11-2 to TRBJ2-2, with D possibly TRBD1 on 5 matching bases. The CDR3 is made up of 16 amino acids. Germline CDR1 SGHAT, CDR2 FQNNGV. Trimming removed 1 base at V and 6 bases at J, with 15 bases between. CDR3 in DNA: TGTGCCAGCAGCTTAGTGGAGCAGGGAATGGCCGGGGAGCTGTTTTTT. The encoded protein is CASSLVEQGMAGELFF.